The 7 T cell receptor beta chains listed next were all sequenced from one sample in a study of blood T cell repertoires in COVID-19. Method: immunoSEQ multiplex PCR; TCRdb's copy keeps in-frame clones and lacks some. The table has a few hundred thousand clones, around 90% seen once; the top ten hold roughly 15%. Input material: PBMCs or T cells enriched from blood (not recorded which). The receptor source for this set is a man in his thirties or forties who had been exposed to COVID-19.

The chain employs TRBV4-1 and TRBJ2-5; TRBD1 matches 8 bases. This CDR3 is 16 amino acids long. Trimming took 5 bases from V and 5 from J; bases not matched to a gene: 13. CDR1 is MGHRA, CDR2 YSYEKL, per germline. The CDR3 spells CASSAPMGQEVETQYF. As DNA, the CDR3 is TGCGCCAGCAGCGCCCCTATGGGACAGGAGGTCGAGACCCAGTACTTC.

This clone was counted once. The chain is built from TRBV19 and TRBJ2-2; D not certain. CDR3 length: 14 amino acids. V lost 7 bases, J lost 3 bases, and 12 bases lay in between. The germline V gene encodes CDR1 LNHDA and CDR2 SQIVND (reference sequence). CDR3 coding DNA: TGTGCCAGTACCACCACCCGGGACACCGGGGAGCTGTTTTTT. Protein product: CASTTTRDTGELFF.

The V gene is TRBV6-1, the J gene TRBJ2-4; weak D call: TRBD1 (6 bases). Deletions cut 0 bases from V and 1 base from J, with 19 bases between. CDR3 length: 19 residues. Germline V gene lookup returns CDR1 MNHNS and CDR2 SASEGT. CDR3 nucleotides: TGTGCCAGCAGTGAAGCCCCCTCTACAGGGCGAAGGGCCAAAAACATTCAGTACTTC. Protein product: CASSEAPSTGRRAKNIQYF.

V and J are TRBV5-1 and TRBJ2-7, with D perhaps matching TRBD2 (7 bases). The CDR3 spans 13 residues. CDR1 is SGHRS, CDR2 YFSETQ, per germline. Trimming left V 5 bases short and J 3 bases short, with 12 bases between. The CDR3 region has the DNA TGCGCCAGCAGGGGAGGGGGTGGCTACGAGCAGTACTTC. Its translation is CASRGGGGYEQYF.

This rearrangement joins TRBV19 to TRBJ1-1; a weak D match, TRBD1 (6 bases). The germline gives CDR1 LNHDA, CDR2 SQIVND (reference sequence). The V and J ends lost 4 bases and 3 bases respectively, with 18 bases between them. CDR3 length: 16 amino acids. CDR3 protein: CASSTRTVFLDTEAFF. As DNA, the CDR3 is TGTGCCAGTAGTACGCGGACAGTTTTCCTTGACACTGAAGCTTTCTTT.

The chain employs TRBV6-5 and TRBJ2-3; no clear D. Trimming removed 3 bases from V and 6 bases from J, with 10 bases in between. The CDR3 is made up of 13 amino acids. Germline values: CDR1 MNHEY, CDR2 SVGAGI. This CDR3 reads CASSYTRFDTQYF. CDR3 DNA: TGTGCCAGCAGTTATACTCGATTTGATACGCAGTATTTT.

J is TRBJ2-3 and V is TRBV3-1 (or the pseudogene TRBV3-2); TRBD2 might be the D (6 bases). The V end was cut by 7 bases, the J end by 6 bases, with 14 bases between. Germline lookup yields CDR1 LGHDT and CDR2 YNNKEL (reference sequence). The CDR3 totals 13 residues. Here the CDR3 reads CASKRGGADTQYF. CDR3 DNA sequence: TGTGCCAGCAAAAGGGGCGGGGCTGATACGCAGTATTTT.